This T cell receptor (beta chain) was identified during a study of CD8+CD57+ T cells in acquired aplastic anemia. CDR1 is SQVTM and CDR2 is ANQGSEA in the germline V gene. The ends lost 6 bases at V and 5 bases at J; junction bases unmatched: 3. The CDR3 spans 12 residues. Regarding the study as a whole: Significance was not reached for CD8+ Simpson's diversity between patients and controls.

As regards this clonotype: The target antigen is unknown.

Profiling that covered TCR beta VDJ and CDR3 relied on genomic DNA as its template. MiXCR, run by TCRdb on the reads, gives a single entry per CDR3 protein. This table holds about 81,000 distinct CDR3 sequences, 40% to 55% found once. The specimen sequenced was sorted CD4+, CD8+, or CD8+CD57+ T cells (not recorded which) from PBMCs. This clonotype was obtained from a human donor in good health, serving as a control. The V and J genes are TRBV29-1 and TRBJ2-1, with TRBD1 matching over 8 bases. The CDR3 sequence: CSVARGHNEQFF. Here the CDR3 DNA reads TGCAGCGTGGCCAGGGGGCACAATGAGCAGTTCTTC.